A single sample is the source of the 11 T cell receptor beta chains below, sequenced in a study of low-dose radiotherapy and immunotherapy resistance in tumors. Time point in this sample: after trial treatment. Regarding treatment: LDRT plus nivolumab, ipilimumab, low-dose cyclophosphamide and aspirin (RACIN trial). Alpha and beta chains were covered, as first-strand cDNA relied on TRAV- and TRBV-specific primers. Using a constant-region primer together with a V-primer adapter, TCRs were subjected to roughly 20 PCR cycles of amplification. Via MiXCR, TCRdb re-called the reads, giving one row per CDR3 protein. There are about 58,000 distinct CDR3 sequences in the sample; roughly 23% occur only once, and approximately 6.7% lies in the top ten. The sample consisted of PBMCs, taken after low-dose radiotherapy plus immunotherapy. The receptors derive from a male donor with prostate cancer.

This clonotype was observed at least ten times. This rearrangement joins TRBV6-5 to TRBJ2-5, with 8 bases matching TRBD2. From germline, CDR1 is MNHEY and CDR2 SVGAGI. The trim removed 2 bases at V and 5 bases at J, leaving 4 bases unmatched. The CDR3 length is 14 residues. The CDR3: CASSYAGGRETQYF. Here the CDR3 DNA reads TGTGCCAGCAGTTACGCGGGGGGCCGGGAGACCCAGTACTTC.

In its sample, this clonotype was seen a few times. This chain connects TRBV27 to TRBJ2-7; D is undetermined. The CDR3 sequence is 14 residues long. With 3 bases removed from V and 2 bases from J, the gap between germline ends came to 11 bases. Germline assignment: CDR1 MNHEY and CDR2 SMNVEV (reference sequence). For the CDR3, the DNA is TGTGCCAGCAGTTTCGCCGGGCTAACCTACGAGCAGTACTTC. This encodes CASSFAGLTYEQYF.

This chain joins TRBV6-6 and TRBJ2-1, with 11 nucleotides matching TRBD2. The CDR3 is 16 residues long. Germline lookup yields CDR1 MNHNY and CDR2 SVGAGI (reference sequence). V was clipped by 2 bases and J by 7 bases; unmatched bases: 7. CDR3 DNA: TGTGCCAGCAGTTACGTAAAACTAGCGGGAGTAAATGAGCAGTTCTTC. Translating it yields CASSYVKLAGVNEQFF.

This clonotype showed up many times. The rearrangement uses TRBV6-2 or TRBV6-3 and TRBJ1-2; maybe TRBD1 (6 bases). The germline gives CDR1 MNHEY, CDR2 SVGEGT. The length of the CDR3 is 13 residues. With 6 bases removed from V and 4 bases from J, the gap between germline ends came to 12 bases. The CDR3 sequence is CASRATGFYGYTF. The DNA of the CDR3 is TGTGCCAGCAGGGCTACAGGGTTCTATGGCTACACCTTC.

This clonotype was counted many times. This chain uses TRBV7-9 with TRBJ1-2, with 11 bases identical to TRBD1. V was clipped by 2 bases and J by 4 bases; unmatched bases: 9. Germline CDR1 reads SEHNR; CDR2 reads FQNEAQ (reference sequence). The CDR3 totals 17 residues. CDR3 sequence: CASSLPNSGQGAYGYTF. In nucleotides, the CDR3 is TGTGCCAGCAGCTTACCAAACTCCGGACAGGGGGCCTATGGCTACACCTTC.

This clonotype was seen repeatedly, ten times or more. The chain employs TRBV20-1 and TRBJ2-3; 11 nucleotides align to TRBD2. Germline V CDR1 and CDR2: DFQATT, SNEGSKA (reference sequence). The CDR3 extends over 18 amino acids. V was pared by 0 bases and J by 0 bases, with 8 bases of the junction left unmatched. The CDR3 sequence is CSARERLAGFSSTDTQYF. CDR3 nucleotides: TGCAGTGCTAGAGAGCGACTAGCGGGGTTTTCTAGCACAGATACGCAGTATTTT.

This clonotype occurred a few times. The CDR3 loop reads CASSQVGDSSYEQYF. The CDR3 DNA sequence: TGTGCCAGCAGCCAAGTCGGGGACAGCTCCTACGAGCAGTACTTC. This chain links TRBV3-1 with TRBJ2-7; 7 positions agree with TRBD1. The V segment lost 1 base and the J segment 0 bases; nucleotides outside the gene matches: 3. CDR3 length: 15 amino acids. CDR1 is LGHDT and CDR2 is YNNKEL in the germline V gene (reference sequence).

The V gene is TRBV3-1, the J gene TRBJ2-5, with 7 positions matching TRBD2. The closer fit of TRBJ2-4 to the DNA end suggests the J call may be wrong. CDR3 length: 15 amino acids. CDR1 is LGHDT and CDR2 is YNNKEL in the germline V gene (reference sequence). The CDR3 DNA follows: TGTGCCAGCAGCCAGACTCTACGGGGGGAAAACATTCAGTACTTC. This sequence encodes CASSQTLRGENIQYF.

The chain combines TRBV22-1 with TRBJ2-7; the DNA was not used to check the table's D call, TRBD2. TRBV22-1 is reported as a pseudogene. The CDR3 contains 15 residues. The CDR3 bases are TGTGCCAGCAGTGGGTCCGGGACTAGCGGGGATGAGCAGTACTTC. It specifies CASSGSGTSGDEQYF.

The J gene is TRBJ2-1, the V gene TRBV10-3; D unclear. Trimming pared 3 bases from V and 3 bases from J, leaving 9 bases between. CDR3 length: 14 residues. Germline assignment: CDR1 ENHRY and CDR2 SYGVKD. CDR3 nucleotide sequence: TGTGCCATCAGTGATGGAAAGGTCTACAATGAGCAGTTCTTC. Protein: CAISDGKVYNEQFF.

About this clonotype itself: A read error likely explains this, since a far larger clone differs by one base. The chain employs TRBV5-6 and TRBJ2-7; D is ambiguous. CDR3 length equals 13 residues. Trimming took 0 bases from V and 7 from J, leaving 11 bases between them. Per the germline V gene, CDR1 is SGHDT and CDR2 is YYEEEE. The chain's CDR3 is CASSLAAVYEQYF. The DNA of the CDR3 is TGTGCCAGCAGCTTGGCGGCTGTCTATGAGCAGTACTTC. The full variable domain, completed using reference TRBV5-6 and TRBJ2-7, is DAGVTQSPTHLIKTRGQQVTLRCSPKSGHDTVSWYQQALGQGPQFIFQYYEEEERQRGNFPDRFSGHQFPNYSSELNVNALLLGDSALYLCASSLAAVYEQYFGPGTRLTVT.